This TCR beta chain is drawn from a study of T cell responses to AZD1222 COVID-19 vaccine. Sequencing was performed with immunoSEQ multiplex PCR; in TCRdb, only in-frame clones are kept and a portion is missing. The table has some 130,000 clones, just over 90% seen once. V was pared by 3 bases and J by 0 bases, with 25 bases between. The CDR3 is made up of 20 amino acids. Germline CDR1 is SGDLS and CDR2 is YYNGEE. The chain has TRBV9 and TRBJ2-1, with D possibly being TRBD1 (6 bases). The TCR comes from an adult in good health. Sequencing was performed on peripheral blood, taken on day 0 of AZD1222 vaccination. This CDR3 is CASSGTLRPGHRFSYNEQFF. The DNA of the CDR3 is TGTGCCAGCAGCGGGACCTTGAGACCGGGACACCGATTCTCCTACAATGAGCAGTTCTTC.